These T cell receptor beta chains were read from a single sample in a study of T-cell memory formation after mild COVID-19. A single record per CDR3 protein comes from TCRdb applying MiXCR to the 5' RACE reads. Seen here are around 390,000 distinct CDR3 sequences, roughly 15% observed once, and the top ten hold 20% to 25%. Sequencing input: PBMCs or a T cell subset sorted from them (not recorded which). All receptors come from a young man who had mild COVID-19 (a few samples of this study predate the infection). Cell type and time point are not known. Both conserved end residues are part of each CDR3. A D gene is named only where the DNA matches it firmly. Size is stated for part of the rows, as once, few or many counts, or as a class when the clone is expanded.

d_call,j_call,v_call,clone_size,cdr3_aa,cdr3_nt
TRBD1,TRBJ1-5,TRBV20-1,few,CSARVEGQGNQPQHF,TGCAGTGCTAGAGTAGAGGGACAGGGGAATCAGCCCCAGCATTTT
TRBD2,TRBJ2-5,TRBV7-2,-,CASSPGGDRGTQYF,TGTGCCAGCAGTCCTGGGGGGGATAGAGGGACCCAGTACTTC
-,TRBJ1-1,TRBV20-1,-,CSASGQGTNTEAFF,TGCAGTGCTAGTGGCCAGGGGACGAACACTGAAGCTTTCTTT
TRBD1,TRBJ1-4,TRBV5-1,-,CASSTLQGKSEKLFF,TGCGCCAGCAGCACCCTACAGGGGAAGAGTGAAAAACTGTTTTTT
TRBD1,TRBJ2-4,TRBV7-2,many,CASNPGQGQNIQYF,TGTGCCAGCAATCCGGGACAGGGACAAAACATTCAGTACTTC
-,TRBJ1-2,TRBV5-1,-,CASSLGGGAGYTF,TGCGCCAGCAGCTTGGGAGGGGGAGCTGGCTACACCTTC
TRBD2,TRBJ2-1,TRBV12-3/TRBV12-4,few,CASSGAGGINNEQFF,TGTGCCAGCAGTGGCGCGGGAGGGATTAACAATGAGCAGTTCTTC
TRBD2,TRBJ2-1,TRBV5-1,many,CASTLRGTTRGNEQFF,TGCGCCAGCACTCTGCGGGGGACTACACGGGGCAATGAGCAGTTCTTC
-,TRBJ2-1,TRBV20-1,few,CSARKTGGLINEQFF,TGCAGTGCTAGGAAAACGGGGGGCCTCATCAATGAGCAGTTCTTC
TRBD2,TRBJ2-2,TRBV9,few,CASSPERGGFPGELFF,TGTGCCAGCAGCCCCGAGCGGGGGGGCTTTCCCGGGGAGCTGTTTTTT
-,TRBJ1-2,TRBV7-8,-,CASSSNYRDVGYGYTF,TGTGCCAGCAGCTCAAACTACAGGGATGTGGGGTATGGCTACACCTTC
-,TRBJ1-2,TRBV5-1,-,CASSLEAYLGLDGYTF,TGCGCCAGCAGCTTGGAAGCGTATCTAGGGTTGGATGGCTACACCTTC
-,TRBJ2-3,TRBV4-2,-,CASSLEAGFSTDTQYF,TGTGCCAGCAGCCTGGAGGCAGGGTTCAGCACAGATACGCAGTATTTT
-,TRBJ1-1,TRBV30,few,CAWTRGLTEAFF,TGTGCCTGGACACGGGGGCTCACTGAAGCTTTCTTT
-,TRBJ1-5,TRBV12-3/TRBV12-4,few,CASSRRGSGNQPQHF,TGTGCCAGCAGCCGACGGGGCTCGGGCAATCAGCCCCAGCATTTT
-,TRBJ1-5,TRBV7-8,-,CASSDPYGSNQPQHF,TGTGCCAGCAGCGATCCCTATGGGAGCAATCAGCCCCAGCATTTT
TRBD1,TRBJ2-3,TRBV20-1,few,CSARAAAGGSPDTQYF,TGCAGTGCTAGAGCCGCGGCAGGGGGCAGCCCAGATACGCAGTATTTT
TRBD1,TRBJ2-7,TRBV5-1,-,CASSPTGGRYEQYF,TGCGCCAGCAGCCCCACAGGGGGACGCTACGAGCAGTACTTC
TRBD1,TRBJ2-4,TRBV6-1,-,CASRISRGRLAGAGNIQYF,TGTGCCAGCAGAATATCCAGGGGGCGCTTAGCAGGGGCGGGCAACATTCAGTACTTC
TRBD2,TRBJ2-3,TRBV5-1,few,CASSLVGTNTDTQYF,TGCGCCAGCAGCTTGGTGGGGACTAACACAGATACGCAGTATTTT
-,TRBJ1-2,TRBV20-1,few,CSAGNSQGGGRGYTF,TGCAGTGCTGGGAACTCACAGGGTGGGGGCCGTGGCTACACCTTC
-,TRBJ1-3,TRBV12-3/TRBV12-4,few,CASTNYRDLGNTIYF,TGTGCCAGCACCAACTACCGGGACCTTGGAAACACCATATATTTT
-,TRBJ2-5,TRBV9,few,CASSAAPGETQYF,TGTGCCAGCAGCGCCGCCCCCGGGGAGACCCAGTACTTC